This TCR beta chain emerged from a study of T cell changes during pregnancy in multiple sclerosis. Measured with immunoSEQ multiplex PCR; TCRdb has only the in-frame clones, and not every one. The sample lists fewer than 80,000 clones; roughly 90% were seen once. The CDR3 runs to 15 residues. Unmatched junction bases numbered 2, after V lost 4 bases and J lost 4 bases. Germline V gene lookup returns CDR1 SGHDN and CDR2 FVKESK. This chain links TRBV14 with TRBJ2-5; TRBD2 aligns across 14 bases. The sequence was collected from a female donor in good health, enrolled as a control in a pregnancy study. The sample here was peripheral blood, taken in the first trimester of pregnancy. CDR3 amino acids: CASSRGLAGVETQYF. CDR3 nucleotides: TGTGCCAGCAGCCGGGGACTAGCGGGAGTAGAGACCCAGTACTTC.